This T cell receptor beta chain derives from a study of post-analysis software for immune sequencing data. This clonotype was counted only a few times. Its specificity is unknown. Prepared libraries of TCR beta cDNA carried unique molecular identifiers. Researchers reported roughly 0.5 million cDNA molecules coming from roughly 1 to 10 million T cells. Each CDR3 protein is one row after TCRdb ran MiXCR on the PCR reads. The repertoire consists of 500,000 to 600,000 distinct CDR3 sequences, with about 44% occurring once and the leading ten covering around 1.7%. The study's findings and limits: Elevated frequency relative to controls characterized four or five TRBV segments in patients, TRBV5-6, TRBV5-1 and TRBV20-1 among them.

The germline V gene encodes CDR1 MGHRA and CDR2 YSYEKL. Trimming took 2 bases from V and 4 from J; bases not matched to a gene: 12. This CDR3 is 18 amino acids long. This TCR derives from a girl aged 5 to 17 with multiple sclerosis. Sequenced input: blood. V gene TRBV4-1 combines with J gene TRBJ2-1; the match to TRBD2 covers 9 bases. The CDR3 region is CASSQYSGSAALYNEQFF. The CDR3 region has the DNA TGCGCCAGCAGCCAATATAGCGGGAGCGCTGCGTTGTACAATGAGCAGTTCTTC.